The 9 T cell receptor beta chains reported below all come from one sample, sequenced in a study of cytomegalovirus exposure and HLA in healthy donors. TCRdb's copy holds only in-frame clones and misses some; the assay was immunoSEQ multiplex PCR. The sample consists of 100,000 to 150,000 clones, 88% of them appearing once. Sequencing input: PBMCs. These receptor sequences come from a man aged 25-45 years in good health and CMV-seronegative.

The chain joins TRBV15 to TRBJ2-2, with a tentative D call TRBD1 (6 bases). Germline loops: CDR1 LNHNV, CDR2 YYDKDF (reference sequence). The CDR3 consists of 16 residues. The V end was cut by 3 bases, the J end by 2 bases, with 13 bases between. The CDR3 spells CATSRAGQLNTGELFF. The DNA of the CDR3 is TGTGCCACCAGCAGGGCCGGACAGCTTAACACCGGGGAGCTGTTTTTT.

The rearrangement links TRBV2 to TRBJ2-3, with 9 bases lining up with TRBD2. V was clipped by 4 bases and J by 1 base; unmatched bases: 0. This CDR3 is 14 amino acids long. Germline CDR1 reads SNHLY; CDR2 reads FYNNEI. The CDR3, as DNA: TGTGCCAGCAGTGTAGCGGGAGGCACAGATACGCAGTATTTT. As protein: CASSVAGGTDTQYF.

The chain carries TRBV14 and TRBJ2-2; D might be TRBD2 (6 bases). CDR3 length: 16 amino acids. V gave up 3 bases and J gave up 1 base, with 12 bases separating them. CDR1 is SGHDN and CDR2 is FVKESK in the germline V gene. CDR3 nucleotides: TGTGCCAGCAGCCAGATAGGAGGGCAGAACACCGGGGAGCTGTTTTTT. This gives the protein CASSQIGGQNTGELFF.

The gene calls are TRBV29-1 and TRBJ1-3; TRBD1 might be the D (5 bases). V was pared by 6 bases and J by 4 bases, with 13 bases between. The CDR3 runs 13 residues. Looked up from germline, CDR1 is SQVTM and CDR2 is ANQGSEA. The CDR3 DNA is TGCAGCGTACCCGGGACTGTAGGAAACACCATATATTTT. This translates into CSVPGTVGNTIYF.

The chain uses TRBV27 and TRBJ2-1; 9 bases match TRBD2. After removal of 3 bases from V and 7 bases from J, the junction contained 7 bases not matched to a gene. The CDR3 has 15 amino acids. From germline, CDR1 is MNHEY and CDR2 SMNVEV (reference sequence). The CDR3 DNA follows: TGTGCCAGCAGTTTTTTACTAGCGGGTGTTAATGAGCAGTTCTTC. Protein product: CASSFLLAGVNEQFF.

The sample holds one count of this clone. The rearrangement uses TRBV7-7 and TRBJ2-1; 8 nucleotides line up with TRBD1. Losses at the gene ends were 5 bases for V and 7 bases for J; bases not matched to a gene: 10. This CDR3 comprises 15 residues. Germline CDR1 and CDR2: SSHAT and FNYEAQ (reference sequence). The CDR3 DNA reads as TGTGCCAGCAGCCCTGACCGGGACAGGAGTAATGAGCAGTTCTTC. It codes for CASSPDRDRSNEQFF. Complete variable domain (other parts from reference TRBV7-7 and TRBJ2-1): GAGVSQSPRYKVTKRGQDVTLRCDPISSHATLYWYQQALGQGPEFLTYFNYEAQPDKSGLPSDRFSAERPEGSISTLTIQRTEQRDSAMYRCASSPDRDRSNEQFFGPGTRLTVL.

This CDR3 reads CASSDALAGGETQYF. CDR3 nucleotides: TGTGCCAGCAGTGACGCACTAGCGGGAGGTGAGACCCAGTACTTC. V gene TRBV2 combines with J gene TRBJ2-5, with TRBD2 matching 12 bases. The CDR3 is made up of 15 amino acids. Germline loops: CDR1 SNHLY, CDR2 FYNNEI. With V trimmed by 3 bases and J by 5 bases, 4 bases remained unmatched. Combining the CDR3 with reference TRBV2 and TRBJ2-5 gives the whole variable domain EPEVTQTPSHQVTQMGQEVILRCVPISNHLYFYWYRQILGQKVEFLVSFYNNEISEKSEIFDDQFSVERPDGSNFTLKIRSTKLEDSAMYFCASSDALAGGETQYFGPGTRLLVL.

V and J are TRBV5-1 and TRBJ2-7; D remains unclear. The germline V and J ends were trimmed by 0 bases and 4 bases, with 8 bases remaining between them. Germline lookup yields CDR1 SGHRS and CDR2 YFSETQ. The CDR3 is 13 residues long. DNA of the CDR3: TGCGCCAGCAGCTTGGGGCCACAGTACGAGCAGTACTTC. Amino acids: CASSLGPQYEQYF.

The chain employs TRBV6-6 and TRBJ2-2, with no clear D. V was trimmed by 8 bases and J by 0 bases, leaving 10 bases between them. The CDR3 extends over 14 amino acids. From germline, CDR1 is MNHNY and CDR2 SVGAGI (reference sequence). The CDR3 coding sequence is TGTGCCAGCGGCCGGGTGGCGAACACCGGGGAGCTGTTTTTT. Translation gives CASGRVANTGELFF.